This T cell receptor beta chain was obtained from a study of memory CD4+ T cells and cytomegalovirus serostatus. Overall study context: Healthy Belgian adult donors included under ten CMV-positive and 24 CMV-negative people. The study's findings and limits: Of more than 150 reported CMV TCRbeta sequences, about 70 were found in memory CD4+ repertoires.

The sort gate was single viable CD3+CD4+CD8-CD45RO+ cells for memory CD4+ T cells. Serum IgG to CMV pp150, pp28, p38 and p52 defined serostatus. After thawing, CD4+ T cells were positively selected. Details on this clone: Its antigen is unknown.

From germline, CDR1 is LNHDA and CDR2 SQIVND (reference sequence). The CDR3 contains 13 residues. V was shortened by 5 bases and J by 4 bases, with 11 bases between the two germline ends. Data came from immunoSEQ multiplex PCR; TCRdb stores just in-frame clones and leaves some out. The data hold about 41,000 clones, with around 79% observed a single time. The sequence was obtained from an adult in good health and CMV-seronegative. Sequencing input: memory CD4+ T cells from blood. The rearrangement uses TRBV19 and TRBJ1-2, with no clear D. DNA of the CDR3: TGTGCCAGTAGTCCGTGGACGGTCTATGGCTACACCTTC. It is translated as CASSPWTVYGYTF.